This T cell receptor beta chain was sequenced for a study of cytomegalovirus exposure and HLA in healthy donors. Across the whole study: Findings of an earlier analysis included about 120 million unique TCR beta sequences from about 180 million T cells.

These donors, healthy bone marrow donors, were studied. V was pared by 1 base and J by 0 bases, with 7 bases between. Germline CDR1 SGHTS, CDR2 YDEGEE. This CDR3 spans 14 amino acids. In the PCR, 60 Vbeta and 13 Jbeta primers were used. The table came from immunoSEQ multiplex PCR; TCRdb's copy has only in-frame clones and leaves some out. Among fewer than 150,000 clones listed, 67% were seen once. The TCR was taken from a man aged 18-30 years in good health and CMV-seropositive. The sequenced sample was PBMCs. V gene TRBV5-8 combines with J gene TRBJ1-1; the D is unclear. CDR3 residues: CASSLTPMNTEAFF. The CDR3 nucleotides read TGTGCCAGCAGCTTGACACCAATGAACACTGAAGCTTTCTTT. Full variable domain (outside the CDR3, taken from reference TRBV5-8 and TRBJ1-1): EAGVTQSPTHLIKTRGQQATLRCSPISGHTSVYWYQQALGLGLQFLLWYDEGEERNRGNFPPRFSGRQFPNYSSELNVNALELEDSALYLCASSLTPMNTEAFFGQGTRLTVV.